A selection of T cell receptor beta chains follows, all from one sample in a study of blood T cell repertoires in COVID-19. Sequencing used immunoSEQ multiplex PCR; TCRdb keeps in-frame clones, though not all of them. The sample lists some 180,000 clones; around 90% were seen once. Sequenced material: peripheral blood. The origin of the receptors is a woman older than 75 with COVID-19, enrolled during active disease. The conserved cysteine and the conserved F or W are not part of the CDR3 here. The order of the fields is clone size, V gene, J gene, CDR3 protein. Clone sizes are given selectively: once, few, many, or a class where the clone is expanded.

NA	TRBV18	TRBJ2-5	ASSPIEGKETQY
NA	TRBV28	TRBJ1-1	ASSRGLTEAF
NA	TRBV5-4	TRBJ2-7	ASSRMTTGDYEQY
NA	TRBV5-1	TRBJ1-5	ASSLSGGNQPQH
NA	TRBV29-1	TRBJ2-3	SVEDPRTSGATDTQY
NA	TRBV10-3	TRBJ2-7	AISPGQGINEQY
NA	TRBV14	TRBJ1-1	ASSLWTGTEAF
NA	TRBV7-9	TRBJ1-1	ASSLTGGASTEAF
NA	TRBV28	TRBJ2-7	ASNGGRIPYEQY
NA	TRBV11-2	TRBJ1-3	ASRATSGNTIY
NA	TRBV2	TRBJ1-1	ASSEAGTHPGAEAF
many	TRBV6-5	TRBJ1-1	ASSTGVDEAF
NA	TRBV19	TRBJ2-1	ASSLSSGGEQF
NA	TRBV4-3	TRBJ1-2	ASSQDLGSMSGAPYGYT
NA	TRBV11-2	TRBJ2-3	ASSYDEGPND
NA	TRBV5-1	TRBJ1-1	ASSPPSGTEAF
NA	TRBV19	TRBJ2-3	ASSQLAGGPADTQY
NA	TRBV5-6	TRBJ1-2	ASTMGQGYGYT
once	TRBV7-9	TRBJ1-2	APRGRKVYGYT
NA	TRBV4-3	TRBJ2-6	ASSQETGSGANVLT
NA	TRBV20-1	TRBJ2-3	SASFSGTGGRTQY
NA	TRBV18	TRBJ1-1	ATKGQVNTEAF
few	TRBV12-3/TRBV12-4	TRBJ2-7	ASSRTGPYEQY
NA	TRBV7-2	TRBJ1-2	ASSLMLGRGGYGYT
NA	TRBV7-8	TRBJ2-7	ASSLAGLWTGSYEQY
NA	TRBV7-2	TRBJ2-2	ASSLGSGIRTGELF
NA	TRBV5-4	TRBJ1-2	ASAMEGSLNYGYT
NA	TRBV11-2	TRBJ2-2	ASTHVRRQGRTGELF
NA	TRBV18	TRBJ1-1	ASSPLTGGSFSEAF
few	TRBV6-6	TRBJ1-1	ASTGDSVNTEAF
NA	TRBV19	TRBJ2-2	ASSILLAGSAGELF
many	TRBV5-8	TRBJ2-2	ASSLAQNTGELF
once	TRBV28	TRBJ2-5	ASRQAGWETQY
NA	TRBV28	TRBJ2-7	ASSMTSGMPGNEQY
NA	TRBV9	TRBJ2-1	ASSLDSGINNEQF
NA	TRBV28	TRBJ2-7	ASSPIAGFSYEQY
NA	TRBV29-1	TRBJ2-1	SVERTSGSLGNEQF
NA	TRBV24-1	TRBJ1-1	ATSDSRYLADEAF
NA	TRBV7-9	TRBJ1-2	ASSSGTVDNGYT